Described below is a single TCR beta chain sequence and its context. This specimen belongs to a study of blood T cell repertoires in COVID-19. This CDR3 contains 16 residues. The V gene lost 3 bases and the J gene lost 2 bases, with 14 bases spanning the gap. Germline CDR1 is KGHSH and CDR2 is LQKENI. As originally analysed: Counts of nucleated cells, estimated from reference gene primer amplification, were obtained. Here immunoSEQ multiplex PCR was the method, and the copy in TCRdb shows in-frame clones only, minus some. V and J calls and clone size are those listed in that table; D and trimming were worked out from the DNA. The sample lists 210,000 or so clones, roughly 86% seen once, with approximately 5.1% in the top ten.

The receptor's source is a woman aged 70-85 years with active or convalescent COVID-19. The chain has TRBV18 and TRBJ2-1; D is unresolved. Sample: peripheral blood. CDR3 sequence reads: CASSPPRQTTYNEQFF. CDR3 bases: TGTGCCAGCTCACCTCCGCGCCAGACAACCTACAATGAGCAGTTCTTC.